The 10 T cell receptor beta chains reported below all come from one sample, sequenced in a study of graft-versus-host responses after intestinal transplantation (TCRdb year 2021). The intended sense of this specimen's time point label: cells obtained before transplantation from donor or recipient. Library generation was performed with the immunoSEQ multiplex PCR assay. In TCRdb, the immuneACCESS table is reduced to in-frame sequences with V and J assigned. These tables do not hold every clone; where another copy was compared, an unresolved V gene accounts for under half, and the others remain unexplained. This sample holds 100,000 or so clones; roughly 90% were observed only once. In total, the top ten clones hold around 0.17% of the sample. These receptors have no identified antigens. Material: unstimulated CD4+ T cells sorted from spleen or lymph node cells, obtained before intestinal transplant. These receptors came from a human donor who received an intestinal transplant.

The rearrangement uses TRBV7-9 and TRBJ1-6, with TRBD1 matching 7 bases. The CDR3 is 17 residues long. Germline V gene lookup returns CDR1 SEHNR and CDR2 FQNEAQ (reference sequence). The V and J ends lost 3 bases and 4 bases, in that order; junction bases with no gene match: 9. The CDR3 DNA sequence: TGTGCCAGCAGCTTGTTCCCGGGACAGCCTTATAATTCACCCCTCCACTTT. Its translation: CASSLFPGQPYNSPLHF.

The chain joins TRBV11-2 to TRBJ2-5; perhaps TRBD2 as D (5 bases). The germline gives CDR1 SGHAT, CDR2 FQNNGV. This CDR3 is built from 15 residues. Trimming took 5 bases from V and 4 from J, leaving 17 bases between them. The CDR3 spells CASSPSSSGLETQYF. The CDR3 DNA sequence: TGTGCCAGCAGCCCCTCTTCTTCGGGGTTAGAGACCCAGTACTTC.

This sequence joins TRBV5-4 and TRBJ2-6, with 7 bases that match TRBD1. The CDR3 length is 18 residues. The V gene's germline CDR1 is SGHNT and CDR2 YYREEE (reference sequence). V gave up 4 bases and J gave up 0 bases; unmatched junction bases: 10. DNA for the CDR3: TGTGCCAGCAGCCCGGGAACAGGGGTGGGCTCTGGGGCCAACGTCCTGACTTTC. Its translation: CASSPGTGVGSGANVLTF. Drawing the rest from reference TRBV5-4 and TRBJ2-6, the complete variable domain is ETGVTQSPTHLIKTRGQQVTLRCSSQSGHNTVSWYQQALGQGPQFIFQYYREEENGRGNFPPRFSGLQFPNYSSELNVNALELDDSALYLCASSPGTGVGSGANVLTFGAGSRLTVL.

V and J are TRBV9 and TRBJ2-3, with D uncertain. The germline gives CDR1 SGDLS, CDR2 YYNGEE. V lost 2 bases and J 6 bases, leaving 10 bases between the germline ends. There are 13 residues in the CDR3. This CDR3 is CASSVQVVDTQYF. The CDR3 DNA reads TGTGCCAGCAGCGTCCAGGTGGTGGATACGCAGTATTTT.

The chain recombines TRBV5-5 with TRBJ1-2; weak D call: TRBD1 (6 bases). Germline loops: CDR1 SGHKS, CDR2 YYEKEE (reference sequence). The CDR3 spans 13 residues. Trimming stripped 4 bases from V and 5 bases from J, with 12 bases between. CDR3 sequence reads: CASSRGAQYGYTF. In nucleotides, the CDR3 is TGTGCCAGCAGCCGGGGGGCCCAATATGGCTACACCTTC. Complete variable domain (other parts from reference TRBV5-5 and TRBJ1-2): DAGVTQSPTHLIKTRGQQVTLRCSPISGHKSVSWYQQVLGQGPQFIFQYYEKEERGRGNFPDRFSARQFPNYSSELNVNALLLGDSALYLCASSRGAQYGYTFGSGTRLTVV.

This clone was detected only once. The chain combines TRBV9 with TRBJ2-1; no reliable D call. CDR1 and CDR2 (germline): SGDLS, YYNGEE. The CDR3 has 11 amino acids. V was pared by 1 base and J by 8 bases, with 4 bases between. The DNA of the CDR3 is TGTGCCAGCAGCGTATCTGATGAGCAGTTCTTC. This encodes CASSVSDEQFF.

The chain carries TRBV7-9 and TRBJ1-2; 8 bases are shared with TRBD1. CDR3 length: 14 residues. In germline, CDR1 is SEHNR, CDR2 FQNEAQ (reference sequence). After removal of 7 bases from V and 4 bases from J, the junction contained 8 bases not matched to a gene. The CDR3 DNA sequence: TGTGCCAGCAAAACCGGGACAGGAGTCTATGGCTACACCTTC. Protein: CASKTGTGVYGYTF.

The J gene is TRBJ2-3, the V gene TRBV6-5, with 11 bases aligning to TRBD2. CDR3 length: 15 amino acids. The ends lost 6 bases at V and 2 bases at J; junction bases unmatched: 4. Germline assignment: CDR1 MNHEY and CDR2 SVGAGI. CDR3 loop: CASSLAGGNTDTQYF. Here the CDR3 DNA reads TGTGCCAGCAGCTTAGCGGGGGGGAACACAGATACGCAGTATTTT.

The V and J genes are TRBV28 and TRBJ2-1; 9 nucleotides align to TRBD2. Germline lookup yields CDR1 MDHEN and CDR2 SYDVKM. Losses at the gene ends were 4 bases for V and 3 bases for J; bases not matched to a gene: 7. This CDR3 has 16 residues. The CDR3 nucleotides are TGTGCCAGCAGTTCTGTAGCGGGAGCCAACTACAATGAGCAGTTCTTC. Translating gives CASSSVAGANYNEQFF. The variable domain in full, completed from reference TRBV28 and TRBJ2-1, reads DVKVTQSSRYLVKRTGEKVFLECVQDMDHENMFWYRQDPGLGLRLIYFSYDVKMKEKGDIPEGYSVSREKKERFSLILESASTNQTSMYLCASSSVAGANYNEQFFGPGTRLTVL.

The CDR3 DNA reads as TGCGCCAGCAGAAAACGTTGGAGCTCTGGAAACACCATATATTTT. This gives the protein CASRKRWSSGNTIYF. This chain links TRBV10-1 with TRBJ1-3; the D is unclear. The V gene lost 6 bases and the J gene lost 0 bases, with 12 bases spanning the gap. CDR1 WNHNN and CDR2 SYGVQD come from the germline V gene (reference sequence). This CDR3 has 15 residues.